This T cell receptor (beta chain) was sequenced for a study of blood T cell repertoires in COVID-19. TCRdb's table, derived via immunoSEQ multiplex PCR, lists solely in-frame clones and lacks some. The sample contains over 40,000 clones, just over 90% of which appear only once. The ends lost 0 bases at V and 6 bases at J; junction bases unmatched: 8. There are 16 residues in the CDR3. CDR1 is LNHDA and CDR2 is SQIVND in the germline V gene (reference sequence). The V gene is TRBV19, the J gene TRBJ1-5; 7 bases are a match to TRBD1. The material sequenced was peripheral blood. The sequence was obtained from a man aged 65 to 85 with acute or convalescent COVID-19. Written as DNA, the CDR3 is TGTGCCAGTAGTATAGATCGTACAGGGGCTAGTCAGCCCCAGCATTTT. This sequence encodes CASSIDRTGASQPQHF.